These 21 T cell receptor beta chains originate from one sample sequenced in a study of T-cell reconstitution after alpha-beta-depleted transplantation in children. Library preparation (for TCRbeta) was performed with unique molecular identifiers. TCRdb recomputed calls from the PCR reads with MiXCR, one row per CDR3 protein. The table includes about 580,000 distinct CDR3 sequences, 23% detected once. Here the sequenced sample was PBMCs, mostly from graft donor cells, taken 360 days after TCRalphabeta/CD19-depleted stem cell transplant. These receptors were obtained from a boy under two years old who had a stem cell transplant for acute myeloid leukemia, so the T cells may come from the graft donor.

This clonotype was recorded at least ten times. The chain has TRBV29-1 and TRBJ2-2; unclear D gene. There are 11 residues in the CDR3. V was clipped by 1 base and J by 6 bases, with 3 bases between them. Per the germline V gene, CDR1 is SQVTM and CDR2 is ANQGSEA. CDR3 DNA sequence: TGCAGCGTTGAAGGTTCCGGGGAGCTGTTTTTT. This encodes CSVEGSGELFF.

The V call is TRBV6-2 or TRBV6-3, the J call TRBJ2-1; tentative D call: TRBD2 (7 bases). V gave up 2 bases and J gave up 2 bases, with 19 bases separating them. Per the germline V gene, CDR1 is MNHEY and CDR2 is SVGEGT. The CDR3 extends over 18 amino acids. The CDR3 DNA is TGTGCCAGCAGTTACCACCAAGGGGCGGGGGCCACCTACAATGAGCAGTTCTTC. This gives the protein CASSYHQGAGATYNEQFF.

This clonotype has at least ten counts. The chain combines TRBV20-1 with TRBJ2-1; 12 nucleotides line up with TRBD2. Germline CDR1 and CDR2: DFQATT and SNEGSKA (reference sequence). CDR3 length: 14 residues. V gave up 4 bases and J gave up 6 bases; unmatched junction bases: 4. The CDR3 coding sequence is TGCAGTGCTACTCTAGCGGGGGGGCGCAATGAGCAGTTCTTC. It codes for CSATLAGGRNEQFF.

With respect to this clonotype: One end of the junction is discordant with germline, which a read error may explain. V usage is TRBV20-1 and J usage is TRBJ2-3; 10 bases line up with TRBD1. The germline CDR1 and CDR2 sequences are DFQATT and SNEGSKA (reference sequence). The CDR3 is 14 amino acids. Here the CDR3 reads CSVEGQGYADTQDF. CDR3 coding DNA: TGCAGTGTTGAGGGACAGGGGTATGCAGATACGCAGGATTTT.

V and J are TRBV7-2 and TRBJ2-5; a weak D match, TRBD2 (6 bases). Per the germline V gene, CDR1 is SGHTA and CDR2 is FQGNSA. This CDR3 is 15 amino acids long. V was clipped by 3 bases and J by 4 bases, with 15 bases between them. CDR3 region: CASSFNRGLGETQYF. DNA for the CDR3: TGTGCCAGCAGCTTTAACCGGGGGTTGGGAGAGACCCAGTACTTC.

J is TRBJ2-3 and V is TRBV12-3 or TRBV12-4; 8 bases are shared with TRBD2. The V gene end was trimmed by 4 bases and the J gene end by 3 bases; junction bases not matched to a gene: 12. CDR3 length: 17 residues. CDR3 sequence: CASSSPRGGYRTDTQYF. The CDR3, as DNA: TGTGCCAGCAGTTCCCCACGGGGGGGCTACAGAACAGATACGCAGTATTTT.

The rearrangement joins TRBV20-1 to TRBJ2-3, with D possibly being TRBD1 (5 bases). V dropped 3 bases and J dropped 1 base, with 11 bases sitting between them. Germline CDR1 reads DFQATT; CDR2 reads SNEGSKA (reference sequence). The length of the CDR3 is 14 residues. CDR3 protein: CSARGKGRTDTQYF. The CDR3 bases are TGCAGTGCTAGGGGGAAGGGGCGCACAGATACGCAGTATTTT.

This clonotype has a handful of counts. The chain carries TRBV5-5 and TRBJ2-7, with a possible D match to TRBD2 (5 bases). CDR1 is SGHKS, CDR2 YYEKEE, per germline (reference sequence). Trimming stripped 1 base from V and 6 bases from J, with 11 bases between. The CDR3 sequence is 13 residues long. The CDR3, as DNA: TGTGCCAGCAGCTTGATGGCCGGGGTCGAGCAGTACGTC. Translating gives CASSLMAGVEQYV.

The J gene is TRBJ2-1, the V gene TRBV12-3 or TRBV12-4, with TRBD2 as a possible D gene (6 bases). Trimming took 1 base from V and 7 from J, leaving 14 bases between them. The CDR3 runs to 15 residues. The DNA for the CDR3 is TGTGCCAGCAGTTTAGGGGGGGTTTTGGGGAATGAGCAGTTCTTC. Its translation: CASSLGGVLGNEQFF.

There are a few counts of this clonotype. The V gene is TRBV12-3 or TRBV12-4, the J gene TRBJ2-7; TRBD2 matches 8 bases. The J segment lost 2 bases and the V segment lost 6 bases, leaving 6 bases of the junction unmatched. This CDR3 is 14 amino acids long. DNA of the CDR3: TGTGCCAGCAGCCCCGGGACTAGGACCTACGAGCAGTACTTC. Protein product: CASSPGTRTYEQYF.

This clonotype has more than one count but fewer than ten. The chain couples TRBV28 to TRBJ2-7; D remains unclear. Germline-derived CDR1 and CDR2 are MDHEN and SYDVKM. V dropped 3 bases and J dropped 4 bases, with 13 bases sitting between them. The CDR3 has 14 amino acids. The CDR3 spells CASSFSGRRYEQYV. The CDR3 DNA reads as TGTGCCAGCAGTTTTAGTGGCCGGCGATACGAGCAGTACGTC.

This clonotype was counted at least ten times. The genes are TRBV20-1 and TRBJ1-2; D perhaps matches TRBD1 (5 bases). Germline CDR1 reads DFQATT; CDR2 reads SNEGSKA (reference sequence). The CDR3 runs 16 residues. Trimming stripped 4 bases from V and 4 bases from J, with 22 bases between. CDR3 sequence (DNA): TGCAGTGCTAAGTTCCAGAACCGGGGCAACAGCTATGGCTACACCTTC. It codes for CSAKFQNRGNSYGYTF.

The DNA of the CDR3 is TGTGCCAGCAGCCCTACTTATGTTGAGCAGTTCTTC. Translating gives CASSPTYVEQFF. The chain employs TRBV7-9 and TRBJ2-1; no firm D call. The CDR3 sequence is 12 residues long. The germline V gene has CDR1 SEHNR and CDR2 FQNEAQ (reference sequence). Trimming removed 5 bases at V and 9 bases at J, with 11 bases between.

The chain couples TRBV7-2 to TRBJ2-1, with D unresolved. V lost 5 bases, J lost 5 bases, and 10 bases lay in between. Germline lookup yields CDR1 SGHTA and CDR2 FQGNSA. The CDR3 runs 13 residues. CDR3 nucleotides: TGTGCCAGCAGCAGCCTGGCCCACAATGAGCAGTTCTTC. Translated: CASSSLAHNEQFF.

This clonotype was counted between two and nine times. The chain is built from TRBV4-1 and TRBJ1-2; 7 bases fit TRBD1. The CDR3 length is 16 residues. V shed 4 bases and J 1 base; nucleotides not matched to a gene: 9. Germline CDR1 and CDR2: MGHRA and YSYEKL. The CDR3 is CASSLIQGRLNYGYTF. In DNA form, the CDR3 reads TGCGCCAGCAGCCTTATACAGGGGAGGCTTAACTATGGCTACACCTTC.

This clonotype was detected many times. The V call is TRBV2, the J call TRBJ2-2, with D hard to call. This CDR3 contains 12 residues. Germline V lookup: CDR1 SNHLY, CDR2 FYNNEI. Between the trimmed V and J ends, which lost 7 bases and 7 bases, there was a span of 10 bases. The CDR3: CASKDPFGELFF. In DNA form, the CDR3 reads TGTGCCAGCAAGGACCCATTCGGGGAGCTGTTTTTT.

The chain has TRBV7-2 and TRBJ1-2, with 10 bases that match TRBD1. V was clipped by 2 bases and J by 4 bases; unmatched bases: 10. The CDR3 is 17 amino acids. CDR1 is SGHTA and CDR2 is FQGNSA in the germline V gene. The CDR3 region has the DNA TGTGCCAGCAGCTTACCACCCTTTGGACAGGGGGTCTATGGCTACACCTTC. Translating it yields CASSLPPFGQGVYGYTF.

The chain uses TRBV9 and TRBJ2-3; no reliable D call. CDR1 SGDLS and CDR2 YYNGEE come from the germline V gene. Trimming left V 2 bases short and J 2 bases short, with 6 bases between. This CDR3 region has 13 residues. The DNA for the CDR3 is TGTGCCAGCAGCGTTAGCTACACAGATACGCAGTATTTT. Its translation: CASSVSYTDTQYF. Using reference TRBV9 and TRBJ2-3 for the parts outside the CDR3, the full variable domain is DSGVTQTPKHLITATGQRVTLRCSPRSGDLSVYWYQQSLDQGLQFLIQYYNGEERAKGNILERFSAQQFPDLHSELNLSSLELGDSALYFCASSVSYTDTQYFGPGTRLTVL.

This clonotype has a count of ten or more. The CDR3 sequence: CSARDAPGIDEQFF. The CDR3 region has the DNA TGCAGTGCTAGAGACGCTCCGGGGATAGATGAGCAGTTCTTC. The genes are TRBV20-1 and TRBJ2-1, with D tentatively TRBD2 (5 bases). V was cut by 0 bases and J by 8 bases, with 14 bases left in between. The CDR3 consists of 14 residues. Germline V CDR1 and CDR2: DFQATT, SNEGSKA (reference sequence).

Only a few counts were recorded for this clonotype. The CDR3 nucleotides are TGCAGTGTAACTGGGGGTAGCCCAGATACGCAGTATTTT. Its protein product is CSVTGGSPDTQYF. V gene TRBV20-1 combines with J gene TRBJ2-3; D possibly matches TRBD1 or TRBD2 (5 bases each). The CDR3 runs to 13 residues. V dropped 7 bases and J dropped 4 bases, with 15 bases sitting between them. The germline V gene encodes CDR1 DFQATT and CDR2 SNEGSKA (reference sequence).

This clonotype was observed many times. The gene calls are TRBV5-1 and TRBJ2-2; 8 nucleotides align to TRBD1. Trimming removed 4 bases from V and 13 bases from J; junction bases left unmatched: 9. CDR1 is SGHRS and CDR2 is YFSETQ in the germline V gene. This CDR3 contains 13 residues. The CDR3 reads CASSPGTGKVLFF. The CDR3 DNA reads TGCGCCAGCAGCCCCGGGACAGGAAAAGTGCTGTTTTTT.